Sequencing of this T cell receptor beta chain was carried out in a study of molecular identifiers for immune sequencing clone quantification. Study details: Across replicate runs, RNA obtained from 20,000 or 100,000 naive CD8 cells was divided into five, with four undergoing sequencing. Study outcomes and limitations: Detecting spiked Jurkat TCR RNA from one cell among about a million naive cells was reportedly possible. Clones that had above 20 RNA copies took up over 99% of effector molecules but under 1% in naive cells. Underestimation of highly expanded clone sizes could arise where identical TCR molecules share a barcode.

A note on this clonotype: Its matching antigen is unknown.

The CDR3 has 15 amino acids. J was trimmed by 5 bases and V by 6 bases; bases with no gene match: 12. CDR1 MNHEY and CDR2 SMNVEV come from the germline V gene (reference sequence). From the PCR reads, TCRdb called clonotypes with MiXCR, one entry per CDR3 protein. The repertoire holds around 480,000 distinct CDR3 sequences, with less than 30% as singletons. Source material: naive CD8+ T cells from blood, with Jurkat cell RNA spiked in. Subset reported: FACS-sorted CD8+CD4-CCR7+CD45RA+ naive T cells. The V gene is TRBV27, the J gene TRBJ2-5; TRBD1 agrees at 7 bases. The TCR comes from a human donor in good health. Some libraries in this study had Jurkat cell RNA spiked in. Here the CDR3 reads CASSQGVTLGETQYF. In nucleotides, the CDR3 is TGTGCCAGCAGCCAGGGGGTAACCCTCGGGGAGACCCAGTACTTC.